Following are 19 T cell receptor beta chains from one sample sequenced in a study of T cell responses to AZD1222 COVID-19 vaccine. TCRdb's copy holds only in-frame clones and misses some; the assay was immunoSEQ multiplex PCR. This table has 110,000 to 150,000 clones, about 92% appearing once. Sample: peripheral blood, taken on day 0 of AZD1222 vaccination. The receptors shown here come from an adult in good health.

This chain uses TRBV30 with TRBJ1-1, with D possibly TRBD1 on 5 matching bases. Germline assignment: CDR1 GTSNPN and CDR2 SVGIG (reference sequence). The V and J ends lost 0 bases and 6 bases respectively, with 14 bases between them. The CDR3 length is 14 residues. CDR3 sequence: CAWSVPRDPAEAFF. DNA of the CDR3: TGTGCCTGGAGTGTACCTAGGGACCCCGCTGAAGCTTTCTTT.

Here the CDR3 reads CASSQAVASERQFF. The CDR3 bases are TGTGCCAGCAGCCAAGCAGTGGCTAGCGAGAGGCAGTTCTTC. This rearrangement joins TRBV3-1 (or the pseudogene TRBV3-2) to TRBJ2-1; possibly TRBD2 for D (6 bases). Trimming left V 1 base short and J 12 bases short, with 16 bases between. This CDR3 is 14 amino acids long. CDR1 and CDR2 (germline): LGHDT, YNNKEL (reference sequence).

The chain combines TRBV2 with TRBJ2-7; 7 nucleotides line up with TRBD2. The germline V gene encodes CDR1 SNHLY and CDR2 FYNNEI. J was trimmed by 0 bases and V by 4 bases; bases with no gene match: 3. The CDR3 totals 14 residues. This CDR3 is CASSVTGGSYEQYF. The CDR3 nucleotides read TGTGCCAGCAGTGTTACGGGAGGCTCCTACGAGCAGTACTTC.

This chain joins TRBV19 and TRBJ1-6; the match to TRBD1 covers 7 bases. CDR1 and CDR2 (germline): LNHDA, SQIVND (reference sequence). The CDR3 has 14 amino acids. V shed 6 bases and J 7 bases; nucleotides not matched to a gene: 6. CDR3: CASRQGWLNSPLHF. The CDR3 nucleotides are TGTGCCAGTAGACAGGGGTGGCTGAATTCACCCCTCCACTTT.

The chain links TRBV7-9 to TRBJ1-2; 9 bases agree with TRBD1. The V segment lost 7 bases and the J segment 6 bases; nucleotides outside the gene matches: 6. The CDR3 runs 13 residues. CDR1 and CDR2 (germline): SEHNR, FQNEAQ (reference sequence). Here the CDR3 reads CASTFTGGDGYTF. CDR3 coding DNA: TGTGCCAGCACCTTCACAGGGGGCGATGGCTACACCTTC. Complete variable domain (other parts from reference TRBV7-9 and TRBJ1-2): DTGVSQNPRHKITKRGQNVTFRCDPISEHNRLYWYRQTLGQGPEFLTYFQNEAQLEKSRLLSDRFSAERPKGSFSTLEIQRTEQGDSAMYLCASTFTGGDGYTFGSGTRLTVV.

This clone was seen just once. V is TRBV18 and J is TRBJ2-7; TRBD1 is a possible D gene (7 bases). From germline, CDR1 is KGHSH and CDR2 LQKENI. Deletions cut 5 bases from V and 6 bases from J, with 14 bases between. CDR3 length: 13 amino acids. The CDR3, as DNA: TGTGCCAGCTCAGGCGGAGGGGGCCTCGAGCAGTACTTC. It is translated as CASSGGGGLEQYF.

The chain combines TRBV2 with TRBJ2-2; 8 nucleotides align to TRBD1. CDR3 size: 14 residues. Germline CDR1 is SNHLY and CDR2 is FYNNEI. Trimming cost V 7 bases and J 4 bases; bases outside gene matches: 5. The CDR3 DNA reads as TGTGCCAGCACCCCGGGACAGGCCACCGGGGAGCTGTTTTTT. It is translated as CASTPGQATGELFF.

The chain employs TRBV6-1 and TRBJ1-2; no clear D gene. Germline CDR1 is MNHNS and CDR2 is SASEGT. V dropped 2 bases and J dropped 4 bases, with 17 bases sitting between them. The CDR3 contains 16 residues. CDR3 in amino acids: CASSESIGGRSYGYTF. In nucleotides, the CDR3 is TGTGCCAGCAGTGAATCCATAGGAGGACGGAGCTATGGCTACACCTTC.

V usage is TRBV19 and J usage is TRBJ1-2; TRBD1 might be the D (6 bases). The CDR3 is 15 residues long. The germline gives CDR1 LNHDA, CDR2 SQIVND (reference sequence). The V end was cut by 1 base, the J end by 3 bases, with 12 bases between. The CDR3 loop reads CASSIAPGDDYGYTF. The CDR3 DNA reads TGTGCCAGTAGTATAGCGCCAGGGGACGACTATGGCTACACCTTC.

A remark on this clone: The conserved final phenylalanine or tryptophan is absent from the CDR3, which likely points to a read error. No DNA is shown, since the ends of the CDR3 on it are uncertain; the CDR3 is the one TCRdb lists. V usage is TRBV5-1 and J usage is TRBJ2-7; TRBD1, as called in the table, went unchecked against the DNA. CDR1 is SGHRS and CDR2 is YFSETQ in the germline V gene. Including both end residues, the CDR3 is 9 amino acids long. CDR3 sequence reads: CASSLGQVS.

The CDR3, as DNA: TGTGCTAGTGGTTTGGTAACCCCAGGACCGAACACTGAAGCTTTCTTT. It translates to CASGLVTPGPNTEAFF. The V and J genes are TRBV12-5 and TRBJ1-1, with D hard to call. The germline V gene encodes CDR1 LGHNT and CDR2 FRNRAP. V was trimmed by 0 bases and J by 1 base, leaving 12 bases between them. CDR3 length: 16 amino acids.

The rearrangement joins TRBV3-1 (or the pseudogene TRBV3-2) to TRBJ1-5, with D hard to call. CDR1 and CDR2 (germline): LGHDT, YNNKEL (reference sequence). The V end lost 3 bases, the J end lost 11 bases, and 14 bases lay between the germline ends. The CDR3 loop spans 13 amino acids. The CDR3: CASSQGGQWAQHF. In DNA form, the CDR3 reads TGTGCCAGCAGCCAGGGTGGCCAATGGGCCCAGCATTTT.

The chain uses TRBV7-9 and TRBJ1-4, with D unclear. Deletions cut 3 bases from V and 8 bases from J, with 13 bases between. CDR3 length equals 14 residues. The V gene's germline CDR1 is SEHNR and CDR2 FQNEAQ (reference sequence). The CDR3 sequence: CASSFREIREKLFF. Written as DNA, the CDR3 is TGTGCCAGCAGCTTCCGGGAAATACGGGAAAAACTGTTTTTT.

CDR3 in amino acids: CASTRISTSTDTQYF. Written as DNA, the CDR3 is TGTGCCAGCACACGCATATCTACTAGCACAGATACGCAGTATTTT. The V call is TRBV7-8, the J call TRBJ2-3; D not certain. Germline V gene lookup returns CDR1 SGHVS and CDR2 FQNEAQ. V was trimmed by 7 bases and J by 0 bases, leaving 14 bases between them. The CDR3 length is 15 residues.

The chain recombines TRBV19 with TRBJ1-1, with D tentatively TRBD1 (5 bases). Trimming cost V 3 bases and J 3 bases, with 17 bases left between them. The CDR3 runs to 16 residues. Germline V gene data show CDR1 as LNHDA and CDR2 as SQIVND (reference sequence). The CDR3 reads CASSIIGATSYTEAFF. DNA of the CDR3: TGTGCCAGTAGTATCATAGGGGCAACCAGTTACACTGAAGCTTTCTTT. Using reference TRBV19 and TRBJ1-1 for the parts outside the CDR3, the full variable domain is DGGITQSPKYLFRKEGQNVTLSCEQNLNHDAMYWYRQDPGQGLRLIYYSQIVNDFQKGDIAEGYSVSREKKESFPLTVTSAQKNPTAFYLCASSIIGATSYTEAFFGQGTRLTVV.

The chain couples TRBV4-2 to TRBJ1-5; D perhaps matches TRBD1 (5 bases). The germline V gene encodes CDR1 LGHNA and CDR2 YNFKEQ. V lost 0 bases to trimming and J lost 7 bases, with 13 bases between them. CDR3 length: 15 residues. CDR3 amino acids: CASSQDRGEGQPQHF. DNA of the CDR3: TGTGCCAGCAGCCAAGATCGAGGGGAAGGACAGCCCCAGCATTTT.

CDR3 region: CASSAGFRTEAFF. The CDR3, as DNA: TGTGCCAGCAGCGCAGGATTTCGCACTGAAGCTTTCTTT. The chain combines TRBV9 with TRBJ1-1; D is uncertain. Germline V gene data show CDR1 as SGDLS and CDR2 as YYNGEE. This CDR3 comprises 13 residues. V was trimmed by 3 bases and J by 4 bases, leaving 10 bases between them.

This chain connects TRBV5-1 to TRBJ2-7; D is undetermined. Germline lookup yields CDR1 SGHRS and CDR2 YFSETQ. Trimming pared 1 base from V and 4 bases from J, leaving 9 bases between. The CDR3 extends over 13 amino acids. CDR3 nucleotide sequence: TGCGCCAGCAGCTTGTCTGGGCCTTACGAGCAGTACTTC. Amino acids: CASSLSGPYEQYF.

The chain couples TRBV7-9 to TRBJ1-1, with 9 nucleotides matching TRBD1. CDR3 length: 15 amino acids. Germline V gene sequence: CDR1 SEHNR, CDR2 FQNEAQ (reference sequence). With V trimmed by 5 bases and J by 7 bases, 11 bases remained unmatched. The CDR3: CASSIPGQGLGEAFF. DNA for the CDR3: TGTGCCAGCAGCATCCCGGGACAGGGATTGGGTGAAGCTTTCTTT.